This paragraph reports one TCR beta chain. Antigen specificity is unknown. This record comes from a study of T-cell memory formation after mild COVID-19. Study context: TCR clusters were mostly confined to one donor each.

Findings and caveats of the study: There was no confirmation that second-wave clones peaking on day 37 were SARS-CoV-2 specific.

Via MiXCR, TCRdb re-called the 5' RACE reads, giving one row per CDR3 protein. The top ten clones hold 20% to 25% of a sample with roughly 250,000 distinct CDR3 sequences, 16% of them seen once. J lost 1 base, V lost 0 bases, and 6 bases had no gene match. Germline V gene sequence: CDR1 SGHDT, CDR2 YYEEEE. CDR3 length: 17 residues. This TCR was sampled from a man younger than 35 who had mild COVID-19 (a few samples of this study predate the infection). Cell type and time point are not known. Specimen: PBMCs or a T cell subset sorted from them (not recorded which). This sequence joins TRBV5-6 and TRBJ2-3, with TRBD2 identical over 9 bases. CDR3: CASSLVPGGGGTDTQYF. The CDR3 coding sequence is TGTGCCAGCAGCTTGGTTCCCGGCGGGGGGGGCACAGATACGCAGTATTTT.